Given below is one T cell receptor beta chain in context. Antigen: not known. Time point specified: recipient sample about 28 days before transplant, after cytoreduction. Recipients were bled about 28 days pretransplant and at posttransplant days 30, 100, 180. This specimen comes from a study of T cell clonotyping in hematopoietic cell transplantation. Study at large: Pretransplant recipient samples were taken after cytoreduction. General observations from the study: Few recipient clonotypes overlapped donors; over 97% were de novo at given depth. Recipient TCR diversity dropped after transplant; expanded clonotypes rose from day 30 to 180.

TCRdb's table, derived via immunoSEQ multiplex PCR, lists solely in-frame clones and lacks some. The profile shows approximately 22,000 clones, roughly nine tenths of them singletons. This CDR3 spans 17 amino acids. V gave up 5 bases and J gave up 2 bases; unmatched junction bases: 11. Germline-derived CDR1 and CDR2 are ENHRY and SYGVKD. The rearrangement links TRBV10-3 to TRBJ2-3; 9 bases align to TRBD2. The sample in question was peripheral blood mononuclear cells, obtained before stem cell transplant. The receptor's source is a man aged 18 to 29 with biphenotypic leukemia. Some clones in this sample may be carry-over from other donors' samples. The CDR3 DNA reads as TGTGCCATCAGTATCTCGAATAGCGGGGGTTCCACAGATACGCAGTATTTT. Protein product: CAISISNSGGSTDTQYF.